This record covers a single TCR beta chain. Germline V gene data show CDR1 as SNHLY and CDR2 as FYNNEI. CDR3 length: 14 residues. V was shortened by 7 bases and J by 5 bases, with 17 bases between the two germline ends. The sample comes from a study of T cell responses to AZD1222 COVID-19 vaccine. Profiling relied on immunoSEQ multiplex PCR, and the TCRdb table lists in-frame clones only, not all of them. The sample yields about 57,000 clones, roughly 86% seen once. The chain joins TRBV2 to TRBJ1-1; a weak D match, TRBD1 (6 bases). This clonotype originated in an adult in good health. The sample was peripheral blood, taken on day 0 of AZD1222 vaccination. The CDR3 loop reads CASKNKDSWTEAFF. The CDR3, as DNA: TGTGCCAGCAAAAACAAGGACAGTTGGACTGAAGCTTTCTTT. Complete variable domain (other parts from reference TRBV2 and TRBJ1-1): EPEVTQTPSHQVTQMGQEVILRCVPISNHLYFYWYRQILGQKVEFLVSFYNNEISEKSEIFDDQFSVERPDGSNFTLKIRSTKLEDSAMYFCASKNKDSWTEAFFGQGTRLTVV.